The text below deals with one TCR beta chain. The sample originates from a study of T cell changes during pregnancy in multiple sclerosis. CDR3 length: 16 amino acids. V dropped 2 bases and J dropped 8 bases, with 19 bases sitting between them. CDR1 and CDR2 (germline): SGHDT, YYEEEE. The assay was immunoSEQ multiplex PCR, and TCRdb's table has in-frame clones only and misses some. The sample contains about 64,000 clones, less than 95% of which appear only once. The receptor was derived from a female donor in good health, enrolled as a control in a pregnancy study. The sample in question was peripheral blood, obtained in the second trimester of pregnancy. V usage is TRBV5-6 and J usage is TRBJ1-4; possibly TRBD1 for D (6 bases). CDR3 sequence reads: CASSFSTGLLGEKLFF. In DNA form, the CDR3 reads TGTGCCAGCAGCTTTTCAACAGGGTTGCTAGGGGAAAAACTGTTTTTT.